This T cell receptor (beta chain) originates from a study of a mutant IDH1 vaccine in newly diagnosed glioma. Study summary: Onset of vaccination occurred 4-6 weeks following radiotherapy alone, or with temozolomide cycles.

A word on this clone: Its antigen remains unknown.

Specified time point: week 35, safety follow-up. Each dose delivered 300 ug of mutant IDH1 20-mer peptide subcutaneously with imiquimod. The study enrolled donors with new WHO grade 3 or 4 IDH1-mutant, ATRX-lost astrocytomas. The protocol was immunoSEQ multiplex PCR, while the TCRdb copy is restricted to in-frame clones and leaves out a portion. Of about 42,000 clones in the sample, 83% are singletons; the top ten hold roughly 4.6%. The CDR3 loop spans 16 amino acids. V lost 4 bases, J lost 4 bases, and 11 bases stayed unmatched. Germline loops: CDR1 SNHLY, CDR2 FYNNEI. Overall study results and limits: Alterations occurring in top peripheral T cell clonotypes seemed unrelated to pseudoprogression.

Sequenced material: PBMCs, taken from a glioma patient whose treatment included an IDH1 peptide vaccine. This chain connects TRBV2 to TRBJ2-7; 9 positions agree with TRBD1. The sequence derives from a woman aged 50 to 65 with glioma. CDR3 loop: CASSGRGSTGGYEQYF. For the CDR3, the DNA is TGTGCCAGCAGTGGAAGGGGATCGACAGGGGGATACGAGCAGTACTTC.